This record concerns one T cell receptor beta chain sequence. The data belong to a study of blood T cell repertoires in COVID-19. Produced via immunoSEQ multiplex PCR; TCRdb's table is partial and in-frame only. The sample includes more than 95,000 clones, approximately 81% of them seen just once. This clonotype originated in a woman between 50 and 59 years old with acute or convalescent COVID-19. Sequenced material: peripheral blood.

The DNA for the CDR3 is TGTGCCACCAGTATAGGGGGATCCGGGTCCTACAATGAGCAGTTCTTC. Protein: CATSIGGSGSYNEQFF. The genes are TRBV24-1 and TRBJ2-1, with a weak D call TRBD1 (6 bases). CDR1 is KGHDR and CDR2 is SFDVKD in the germline V gene. The CDR3 is 16 amino acids. V was trimmed by 6 bases and J by 1 base, leaving 15 bases between them.